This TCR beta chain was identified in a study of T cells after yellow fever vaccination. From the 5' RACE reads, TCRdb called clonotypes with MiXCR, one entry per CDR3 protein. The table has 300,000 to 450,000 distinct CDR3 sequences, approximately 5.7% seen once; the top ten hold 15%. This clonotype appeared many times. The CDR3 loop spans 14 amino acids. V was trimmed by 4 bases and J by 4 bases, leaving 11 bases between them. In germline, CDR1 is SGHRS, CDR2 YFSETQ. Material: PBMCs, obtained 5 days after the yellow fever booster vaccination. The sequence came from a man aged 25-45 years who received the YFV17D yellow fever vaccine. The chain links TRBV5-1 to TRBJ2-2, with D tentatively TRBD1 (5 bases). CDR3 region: CASSIGHPTGELFF. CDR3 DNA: TGCGCCAGCAGCATTGGACATCCCACCGGGGAGCTGTTTTTT.